This TCR beta chain was captured in a study of cytomegalovirus exposure and HLA in healthy donors. CDR1 is MNHNS, CDR2 SASEGT, per germline. V lost 0 bases, J lost 8 bases, and 14 bases lay in between. The CDR3 contains 16 residues. PCR used 60 Vbeta primers and 13 Jbeta primers. TCRdb's copy holds only in-frame clones and misses some; the assay was immunoSEQ multiplex PCR. The sample includes approximately 40,000 clones. V gene TRBV6-1 combines with J gene TRBJ1-6, with a possible D match to TRBD1 (5 bases). The sequencing input was PBMCs. This sequence was found in a human donor in good health. The DNA of the CDR3 is TGTGCCAGCAGTGAAGCCCCGGGACGGGGGGATTCACCCCTCCACTTT. It translates to CASSEAPGRGDSPLHF.